This is a list of T cell receptor beta chains from one sample in a study of blood T cell repertoires in COVID-19. Sequencing used immunoSEQ multiplex PCR; TCRdb keeps in-frame clones, though not all of them. Seen here are under 450,000 clones, 86% observed once, and the top ten hold 7.1%. The sequencing sample was made of peripheral blood. These receptors were taken from a woman aged 55-75 years with COVID-19, enrolled during active disease. Both conserved end residues are part of each CDR3. A D gene is named only where the DNA matches it firmly.

J | D | V | CDR3
TRBJ1-5 | TRBD1 | TRBV6-5 | CASSSRGHGQPQHF
TRBJ1-4 | - | TRBV6-5 | CASSSGSSEKLFF
TRBJ2-1 | - | TRBV9 | CASSVRGGGSNEQFF
TRBJ2-5 | - | TRBV12-2 | CASRSRGLANETQYF
TRBJ1-1 | TRBD1 | TRBV5-1 | CASSSGTGGGTEAFF
TRBJ2-3 | - | TRBV5-1 | CASSTADPGSDTQYF
TRBJ2-3 | TRBD2 | TRBV7-2 | CACGLYQRGTDTQYF
TRBJ2-2 | - | TRBV7-3 | CASSPGEGSVFF
TRBJ1-2 | - | TRBV6-6 | CASSYPSISNYGYTF
TRBJ1-4 | TRBD1 | TRBV7-9 | CASSSQGTGAANEKLFF
TRBJ2-5 | - | TRBV9 | CASSVGLGGTNQETQYF
TRBJ1-2 | - | TRBV5-5 | CASSLADLGGYTF
TRBJ2-1 | - | TRBV10-3 | CAISLPTENEQFF
TRBJ1-1 | - | TRBV2 | CASSVDSNTEAFF
TRBJ1-1 | TRBD1 | TRBV4-3 | CASSQDLPGTGDTEAFF
TRBJ2-7 | - | TRBV7-2 | CASSLVLPGPYEQYF
TRBJ1-1 | TRBD1 | TRBV30 | CALTLFGQGNTEAFF
TRBJ2-7 | TRBD2 | TRBV7-6 | CASSLSGGLSYEQYF
TRBJ2-3 | TRBD1 | TRBV19 | CASRGTATDTQYF
TRBJ2-1 | TRBD1 | TRBV7-3 | CASGTGNGEQFF
TRBJ1-1 | TRBD1 | TRBV30 | CAWSGGAGGMNTEAFF
TRBJ2-1 | - | TRBV13 | CASNLGELPPEQFF
TRBJ2-2 | TRBD2 | TRBV18 | CASSRTGTSEELFF
TRBJ1-1 | TRBD1 | TRBV4-2 | CASSPRQGMRAFF
TRBJ1-6 | - | TRBV6-2/TRBV6-3 | CASSSRGTYNSPLHF
TRBJ2-1 | TRBD2 | TRBV6-4 | CASSYSGGLSYNEQFF
TRBJ2-2 | - | TRBV18 | CASSPQQGRGELFF
TRBJ1-2 | - | TRBV5-1 | CASSLGSTGPNYGYTF
TRBJ1-3 | - | TRBV4-1 | CASSPNDRYSGNTIYF
TRBJ1-1 | - | TRBV27 | CASSSRGGTEAFF
TRBJ1-5 | - | TRBV2 | CASSESQGRGNQPQHF
TRBJ1-2 | TRBD1 | TRBV27 | CASSLRGQAGGYTF
TRBJ1-1 | - | TRBV24-1 | CATNRFSEAFF
TRBJ1-1 | - | TRBV9 | CASSVGSTVNTEAFF
TRBJ1-3 | TRBD1 | TRBV4-3 | CASSQDSRGGNTIYF
TRBJ2-7 | TRBD1 | TRBV6-7 | CASSPRTGGSNEQYF
TRBJ1-5 | TRBD1 | TRBV19 | CAAAGAGGNQPQHF
TRBJ2-7 | - | TRBV9 | CASSDDSYEQYF
TRBJ2-1 | TRBD1 | TRBV24-1 | CATSGGQGGNEQFF
TRBJ2-7 | TRBD1 | TRBV4-1 | CASSQAYQGAAYEQYF
TRBJ1-1 | TRBD1 | TRBV3-1/TRBV3-2 | CASSQADRRNTEAFF